This is a list of T cell receptor beta chains from one sample in a study of beta chain features in type 1 diabetes. This table comes from immunoSEQ multiplex PCR, and its TCRdb copy is limited to in-frame clones, with some not included. Among 500,000 to 850,000 clones listed, 11% to 15% were seen once. Sequencing was carried out using naive CD4+ T cells from blood. The receptors were gathered from a young man with type 1 diabetes. CDR3s include the opening cysteine and the closing phenylalanine or tryptophan. The D gene is left open where the match is weak. Size values are once, few and many counts, or a class for expanded clones, and some rows have none.

TRBD1	TRBV29-1	TRBJ2-2	few	CSVRDRANTGELFF	TGCAGCGTACGGGACAGAGCGAACACCGGGGAGCTGTTTTTT
.	TRBV7-2	TRBJ2-2	few	CASSLGPGELFF	TGTGCCAGCAGCTTAGGGCCCGGGGAGCTGTTTTTT
.	TRBV6-6	TRBJ2-7	.	CASRTGTGAYEQYF	TGTGCCAGCAGAACGGGGACCGGAGCCTACGAGCAGTACTTC
TRBD2	TRBV9	TRBJ2-7	.	CASSALTSGERYF	TGTGCCAGCAGCGCCCTGACTAGCGGGGAGCGGTACTTC
.	TRBV2	TRBJ1-1	few	CASITGNTEAFF	TGTGCCAGCATAACAGGGAACACTGAAGCTTTCTTT
.	TRBV19	TRBJ2-6	few	CASSIGQVSGANVLTF	TGTGCCAGTAGTATAGGTCAGGTCTCTGGGGCCAACGTCCTGACTTTC
.	TRBV27	TRBJ2-7	few	CASSYQVGEQYF	TGTGCCAGCAGTTATCAGGTTGGCGAGCAGTACTTC
.	TRBV21-1	TRBJ1-6	.	CASPYCASYNSPLHF	TGTGCCAGCCCTTATTGCGCGTCCTATAATTCACCCCTCCACTTT
.	TRBV18	TRBJ2-7	.	CASSPQGPYEQYF	TGTGCCAGCTCACCTCAGGGGCCCTACGAGCAGTACTTC
.	TRBV6-6	TRBJ2-7	.	CASSYSGRGPAYEQYF	TGTGCCAGCAGTTACTCCGGCCGGGGGCCGGCCTACGAGCAGTACTTC
.	TRBV7-3	TRBJ2-2	.	CASSLAGRDTGELFF	TGTGCCAGCAGCTTAGCAGGGCGGGACACCGGGGAGCTGTTTTTT
.	TRBV25-1	TRBJ1-1	.	CASSEGSRPYTEAFF	TGTGCCAGCAGTGAAGGGAGCAGGCCGTACACTGAAGCTTTCTTT
.	TRBV2	TRBJ2-7	.	CASSAGLSLVQYF	TGTGCCAGCAGTGCGGGGTTAAGTCTCGTGCAGTACTTC
.	TRBV7-6	TRBJ2-4	.	CASRGSPDILAKNIQYF	TGTGCCAGCAGGGGAAGCCCCGATATTCTAGCCAAAAACATTCAGTACTTC
.	TRBV20-1	TRBJ2-3	.	CSAPQADTQYF	TGCAGTGCTCCTCAGGCCGATACGCAGTATTTT
.	TRBV5-1	TRBJ2-1	.	CASSPDSTYNEQFF	TGCGCCAGCAGCCCGGACTCTACCTACAATGAGCAGTTCTTC
.	TRBV7-2	TRBJ1-3	few	CASSDQRGGNTIYF	TGTGCCAGCAGCGATCAGCGGGGCGGAAACACCATATATTTT
.	TRBV7-9	TRBJ2-7	few	CASSLLQGVSNEQYF	TGTGCCAGCAGCTTACTCCAGGGTGTTAGTAACGAGCAGTACTTC
.	TRBV30	TRBJ2-1	.	CASGDSPNLPYNEQFF	TGTGCCTCGGGGGACAGTCCAAATCTCCCCTACAATGAGCAGTTCTTC
.	TRBV27	TRBJ1-6	few	CASSSLGPSISLHF	TGTGCCAGCAGTTCACTAGGACCGTCTATTTCCCTCCACTTT
.	TRBV9	TRBJ2-5	few	CASSVGAGEETQYF	TGTGCCAGCAGCGTAGGGGCAGGGGAAGAGACCCAGTACTTC
.	TRBV30	TRBJ2-7	few	CAWAQGYEQYF	TGTGCCTGGGCGCAGGGCTACGAGCAGTACTTC
.	TRBV5-4	TRBJ2-5	.	CASSYTGSGETQYF	TGTGCCAGCAGCTATACAGGGTCGGGAGAGACCCAGTACTTC
.	TRBV5-1	TRBJ2-7	few	CASSLSQGLDEQYF	TGCGCCAGCAGCTTGAGTCAGGGGCTGGACGAGCAGTACTTC
.	TRBV5-1	TRBJ1-1	.	CASSPGHGVNTEAFF	TGCGCCAGCAGTCCTGGTCACGGCGTGAACACTGAAGCTTTCTTT
.	TRBV29-1	TRBJ2-3	.	CSVEWWEVADTQYF	TGCAGCGTTGAATGGTGGGAAGTGGCAGATACGCAGTATTTT
.	TRBV9	TRBJ2-5	few	CASSVNVGGQETQYF	TGTGCCAGCAGCGTAAATGTCGGGGGCCAAGAGACCCAGTACTTC
.	TRBV7-9	TRBJ2-1	.	CASSSSSGRYNEQFF	TGTGCCAGCAGCTCTAGCTCAGGGCGCTACAATGAGCAGTTCTTC
TRBD1	TRBV7-9	TRBJ1-1	.	CASSFTGANTEAFF	TGTGCCAGCAGCTTCACAGGGGCGAACACTGAAGCTTTCTTT
.	TRBV18	TRBJ1-1	.	CASSPLAANTEAFF	TGTGCCAGCTCACCATTGGCTGCGAACACTGAAGCTTTCTTT
TRBD2	TRBV28	TRBJ2-7	.	CASSLGTSGTYEQYF	TGTGCCAGCAGCTTGGGGACTAGCGGGACCTACGAGCAGTACTTC
.	TRBV6-5	TRBJ2-7	.	CASSYNNRGRYEQYF	TGTGCCAGCAGTTATAATAATCGGGGGAGGTACGAGCAGTACTTC
.	TRBV18	TRBJ1-5	.	CASSPPGGSNQPQHF	TGTGCCAGCTCACCACCGGGGGGAAGCAATCAGCCCCAGCATTTT
TRBD1	TRBV11-2	TRBJ1-1	.	CASRTVGRGKTEAFF	TGTGCCAGCAGGACGGTCGGCAGGGGGAAAACTGAAGCTTTCTTT
.	TRBV5-1	TRBJ1-2	.	CASSLAVSSQGYTF	TGCGCCAGCAGCTTGGCCGTATCATCTCAGGGCTACACCTTC
TRBD1	TRBV2	TRBJ2-5	few	CASRQGSEETQYF	TGTGCCAGCCGACAGGGTTCGGAAGAGACCCAGTACTTC
.	TRBV29-1	TRBJ2-1	few	CSSGAPSAGNEQFF	TGCAGCTCTGGAGCTCCGAGCGCGGGCAATGAGCAGTTCTTC
TRBD2	TRBV9	TRBJ2-3	few	CASSARAGGSSTDTQYF	TGTGCCAGCAGCGCTAGGGCGGGGGGCAGTAGCACAGATACGCAGTATTTT
TRBD1	TRBV19	TRBJ2-1	.	CASSLDRDNEQFF	TGTGCCAGTAGCCTTGACAGGGACAATGAGCAGTTCTTC
.	TRBV14	TRBJ1-2	few	CASSQGAVMRYTF	TGTGCCAGCAGCCAAGGCGCCGTAATGCGGTACACCTTC
.	TRBV7-2	TRBJ1-5	.	CASSTYRGNQPQHF	TGTGCCAGCAGCACGTACCGGGGCAATCAGCCCCAGCATTTT
.	TRBV9	TRBJ1-2	few	CASSVETEGYGYTF	TGTGCCAGCAGCGTTGAGACGGAGGGGTATGGCTACACCTTC
.	TRBV29-1	TRBJ2-1	few	CSVGLLSSYNEQFF	TGCAGCGTTGGACTCCTGAGCTCCTACAATGAGCAGTTCTTC
.	TRBV11-2	TRBJ2-1	.	CASSANYNEQFF	TGTGCCAGCAGCGCAAACTACAATGAGCAGTTCTTC
.	TRBV6-1	TRBJ1-2	few	CASSLGGVGYTF	TGTGCCAGCAGCTTGGGAGGGGTTGGCTACACCTTC
TRBD2	TRBV19	TRBJ2-1	few	CASSIGPIAGNEQFF	TGTGCCAGTAGTATAGGGCCGATAGCGGGGAATGAGCAGTTCTTC
.	TRBV25-1	TRBJ2-7	few	CASRRYYEQYF	TGTGCCAGCAGAAGATACTACGAGCAGTACTTC
.	TRBV5-5	TRBJ2-5	few	CASSSSPRQVQETQYF	TGTGCCAGCAGCTCCTCCCCCCGACAGGTACAAGAGACCCAGTACTTC